These 18 T cell receptor beta chains originate from one sample sequenced in a study of tumor-infiltrating lymphocytes in primary liver carcinoma (dated by TCRdb to the late 2010s). The run used an Illumina HiSeq 2500. Starting from around 520 ng total RNA, TCRbeta-specific cDNA was produced by reverse transcription with a constant-region primer and ProtoScript II reverse transcriptase. The TCRbeta libraries were prepared through three rounds of nested multiplex PCR following a slightly modified ARM-PCR procedure. The first two PCR rounds used multiplex TRBV1-TRBV30 forward primers with a Cbeta reverse primer, each for about 10 cycles. TCRdb applied fastp at Q25 and MiXCR to the public reads, then kept only in-frame beta chains. Merged by CDR3 protein, the rows form single entries marked with the most common genes and DNA. In all, the sample holds 310,000 or so distinct CDR3 sequences, and around 50% of those were seen once. The leading ten clones occupy over 15% of the sample.

Blood RNA was extracted from unsorted whole blood with TRIzol reagent; germline DNA came from the DNeasy Blood & Tissue kit. Sequences were obtained from peripheral blood. These receptor sequences come from a woman aged 25-40 years with primary liver carcinoma and hepatitis B virus infection.

Note on this clonotype: The junction does not match germline at one end; this may be a read error. V usage is TRBV6-5 and J usage is TRBJ1-5; D is possibly TRBD1 (6 bases). This CDR3 has 12 amino acids. Per germline, CDR1 MNHEY and CDR2 SVGAGI. CDR3 in DNA: TGTACCAGCAGTCAGGGGATCGGGCCCCAGCATTTT. It encodes CTSSQGIGPQHF.

This chain links TRBV29-1 with TRBJ1-6; the D is unclear. CDR1 and CDR2 (germline): SQVTM, ANQGSEA. Deletions cut 7 bases from V and 7 bases from J, with 14 bases between. The CDR3 totals 13 residues. The CDR3 here is CSASKAGNSPLHF. CDR3 nucleotides: TGCAGCGCTTCGAAGGCCGGAAATTCACCCCTCCACTTT.

A few counts support this clonotype. The chain is built from TRBV12-3 or TRBV12-4 and TRBJ1-6; D is undetermined. The CDR3 runs to 14 residues. V dropped 0 bases and J dropped 7 bases, with 7 bases sitting between them. CDR3 residues: CASSLAYQNSPLHF. The CDR3 nucleotides read TGTGCCAGCAGTTTAGCCTACCAGAATTCACCCCTCCACTTT.

This clonotype appeared a single time. One end of the junction varies from germline; a read error may be responsible. V and J are TRBV4-3 and TRBJ1-3, with D unresolved. CDR1 LGHNA and CDR2 YSLEER come from the germline V gene. This CDR3 is 16 amino acids long. CDR3 bases: TGCGCCAGCAGCCAAGACCACCGAAGCTCTGGAAACGCCATATATTTC. Its translation: CASSQDHRSSGNAIYF.

The chain has TRBV28 and TRBJ2-1; D assignment may be TRBD1 or TRBD2 (5 bases each). The germline V and J ends were trimmed by 8 bases and 6 bases, with 17 bases remaining between them. This CDR3 region has 14 residues. Germline assignment: CDR1 MDHEN and CDR2 SYDVKM. The CDR3 region is CASQTGLRGNEQFF. The CDR3 DNA follows: TGTGCCAGCCAGACTGGATTGAGGGGCAATGAGCAGTTCTTC.

Notes on this clonotype: It is likely a read error, because the conserved phenylalanine at the end of the CDR3 is missing. The chain combines TRBV4-3 with TRBJ1-2, with D unclear. This CDR3 region has 17 residues. Trimming pared 3 bases from V and 8 bases from J, leaving 25 bases between. CDR1 and CDR2 from the germline V gene are LGHNA and YSLEER. DNA of the CDR3: TGCGCCAGCAGCCAGTCCCGCGTCACTCCGGGCCCCGGGGGCTACACCTAC. This gives the protein CASSQSRVTPGPGGYTY.

On this clonotype itself: One junction end does not reproduce the germline sequence, and a read error may be involved. The chain recombines TRBV6-1 with TRBJ1-6, with D unclear. Germline-derived CDR1 and CDR2 are MNHNS and SASEGT. The CDR3 spans 15 residues. The CDR3 region is CASILRMRNNSPLQF. The CDR3 region has the DNA TGTGCCAGCATCCTTCGAATGAGAAACAATTCGCCCCTCCAATTT.

This clonotype appeared a few times. V usage is TRBV12-3 or TRBV12-4 and J usage is TRBJ1-2, with TRBD1 matching 8 bases. V shed 5 bases and J 0 bases; nucleotides not matched to a gene: 5. CDR3 length: 15 amino acids. The CDR3 coding sequence is TGTGCCAGCAGTCGTGGACAGGGCGCTAACTATGGCTACACCTTC. As protein: CASSRGQGANYGYTF.

Note on this clonotype: Likely a read error: the CDR3 ends without its conserved phenylalanine or tryptophan. The chain has TRBV5-6 and TRBJ2-7; 14 bases are a match to TRBD2. The CDR3 sequence is 15 residues long. Looked up from germline, CDR1 is SGHDT and CDR2 is YYEEEE. V lost 4 bases and J lost 3; bases outside the gene matches: 3. The CDR3 coding sequence is TGTGCCAGCAGCCCGGGACTAGCGGGAGTCTACGAGCAGTACTCC. It codes for CASSPGLAGVYEQYS.

In the case of this clonotype: Just one base apart from a much larger clone, this may be a read error. This is likely a read error, given that the CDR3 carries no conserved phenylalanine or tryptophan at its end. In nucleotides, the CDR3 is TGTGCCAGCAGCCGGGCGGATACGCAGTATTCT. Amino acid sequence: CASSRADTQYS. The chain recombines TRBV5-6 with TRBJ2-3; D remains unclear. The V end lost 4 bases, the J end lost 6 bases, and 6 bases lay between the germline ends. CDR3 length equals 11 residues. Germline CDR1 SGHDT, CDR2 YYEEEE.

As to this clonotype: Given a much more abundant clone one base away, this may be a read error. The genes are TRBV12-5 and TRBJ2-4; weak D call: TRBD1 (6 bases). The CDR3 is made up of 17 amino acids. The germline V gene encodes CDR1 LGHNT and CDR2 FRNRAP. Written as DNA, the CDR3 is TGTGCTAGTGGTTTGACAGGGATCGGGGCGGCCATAAACATTCAGTACTTC. Translation: CASGLTGIGAAINIQYF. Variable domain in full (rest from reference TRBV12-5 and TRBJ2-4): DARVTQTPRHKVTEMGQEVTMRCQPILGHNTVFWYRQTMMQGLELLAYFRNRAPLDDSGMPKDRFSAEMPDATLATLKIQPSEPRDSAVYFCASGLTGIGAAINIQYFGAGTRLSVL.

There are a few counts of this clonotype. The chain employs TRBV7-8 and TRBJ1-5; a weak D match, TRBD1 (6 bases). Germline V CDR1 and CDR2: SGHVS, FQNEAQ. This CDR3 comprises 13 residues. V lost 3 bases and J 5 bases, leaving 8 bases between the germline ends. This CDR3 is CASSFNRDQPQHF. The CDR3 DNA sequence: TGTGCCAGCAGCTTTAACAGGGATCAGCCCCAGCATTTT.

As concerns this clonotype: Germline and junction disagree at one end, which may indicate a read error. The rearrangement uses TRBV6-5 and TRBJ1-5; D remains unclear. Looked up from germline, CDR1 is MNHEY and CDR2 is SVGAGI. This CDR3 contains 13 residues. The CDR3 nucleotides read TGTGCCGGCAGTTACTCGAAGGCGCGGCCCCAGCATTTT. Protein product: CAGSYSKARPQHF.

This clonotype was observed a single time. This may stem from a read error, because a much larger clone lies one nucleotide away. The rearrangement joins TRBV4-3 to TRBJ2-5, with 9 bases lining up with TRBD2. The CDR3 covers 15 residues. Germline CDR1 and CDR2: LGHNA and YSLEER. The CDR3 region is CTSSQEVSGSGAQYF. The CDR3 coding sequence is TGCACCAGCAGCCAAGAGGTTAGCGGGAGCGGGGCCCAGTACTTC.

The chain carries TRBV6-5 and TRBJ2-7; TRBD2 aligns across 7 bases. Germline V gives CDR1 MNHEY, CDR2 SVGAGI. The CDR3 runs 14 residues. J was trimmed by 6 bases and V by 4 bases; bases with no gene match: 9. The CDR3 coding sequence is TGTGCCAGCAGTTTACGACTAGCTTCCATCGAGCAGTACTTC. It codes for CASSLRLASIEQYF.

The chain is built from TRBV12-3 or TRBV12-4 and TRBJ2-7; either TRBD1 or TRBD2 may fit D (7 bases each). The CDR3 spans 14 residues. V shed 6 bases and J shed 2 bases, with 14 bases lying between them. CDR3 loop: CASSRGGGAYEQYF. The CDR3 DNA reads as TGTGCCAGCAGCCGGGGAGGGGGCGCCTACGAGCAGTACTTC.

Concerning this clonotype itself: Germline and junction disagree at one end, which may indicate a read error. DNA for the CDR3: TGCAACGTTGAAGATTGGAGACAGGGGGCGGGGGTACGATACAATGAGCAGTTCTTC. Translation: CNVEDWRQGAGVRYNEQFF. The V and J genes are TRBV29-1 and TRBJ2-1; 10 bases agree with TRBD1. This CDR3 region has 19 residues. The V gene's germline CDR1 is SQVTM and CDR2 ANQGSEA.

This clonotype was seen ten or more times. V and J are TRBV11-2 and TRBJ1-1, with 10 bases lining up with TRBD1. Trimming took 2 bases from V and 6 from J; bases not matched to a gene: 6. The CDR3 has 15 amino acids. CDR1 and CDR2 from the germline V gene are SGHAT and FQNNGV. This CDR3 reads CASSLRSGTGAEAFF. For the CDR3, the DNA is TGTGCCAGCAGCTTACGATCCGGGACAGGGGCTGAAGCTTTCTTT.